The rows below give T cell receptor beta chains drawn from one sample of a study of cytomegalovirus exposure and HLA in healthy donors. Assay used: immunoSEQ multiplex PCR; TCRdb lists only in-frame clones, some missing. The sample consists of 140,000 or so clones, roughly three fifths of them appearing once. The sequenced sample consisted of PBMCs. The receptors here all came from an older woman in good health and CMV-seronegative. The conserved cysteine and the conserved F or W are not part of the CDR3 here.

v_gene	j_gene	CDR3aa
TRBV4-1	TRBJ1-2	ASSQGQGSYGYT
TRBV6-5	TRBJ1-5	ASNHRGQPQH
TRBV5-4	TRBJ2-6	ASSLSPTSGISSGANVLT
TRBV15	TRBJ1-6	ATAGSAGLSPLH
TRBV19	TRBJ1-1	ASSKTDSWDGSEAF
TRBV19	TRBJ1-5	ASSIDPGGYSNQPQH
TRBV2	TRBJ1-2	ASSDHGTDYGYT
TRBV29-1	TRBJ1-5	SVEAVRGQPQH
TRBV6-1	TRBJ1-5	ASSERQLGNQPQH
TRBV6-1	TRBJ1-2	ASSSWDRGQNGYT
TRBV29-1	TRBJ1-1	SVDSPTGGRTEAF
TRBV6-6	TRBJ2-7	ASSSPSYEQY
TRBV29-1	-	SVLSSYEQY
TRBV18	TRBJ2-1	ASSPPSGLGPYNEQF
TRBV28	TRBJ2-3	ASSSPRQGITDTQY
TRBV15	TRBJ2-3	ATSRDPPGGPRGSTDTQY
TRBV27	TRBJ1-5	ASSPTLNQPQH
TRBV4-3	TRBJ2-1	ASSQDGSSYNEQF
TRBV9	TRBJ2-2	ASSVATGGAKNTGELF
TRBV2	TRBJ1-2	ASTMDRGYGYT
TRBV6-5	TRBJ2-7	ASSTPRKDYH
TRBV6-6	TRBJ2-3	ASLEGGRGDTQY
TRBV2	TRBJ2-1	ASSEMAGGLSEQF
TRBV2	TRBJ2-1	ASREGLAYNEQF
TRBV7-2	TRBJ1-2	ASSLDAPNGYT
TRBV5-5	TRBJ2-7	ASSLADGQYEQY
TRBV5-1	TRBJ2-4	ASSPGLAEGSRAKNIQY
TRBV5-1	TRBJ2-3	ASSRGLITDTQY
TRBV5-4	TRBJ1-2	ASSPSGAYGYT
TRBV7-8	TRBJ1-2	ASSLEGAGYGYT
TRBV2	TRBJ2-3	ASSVQAASTDTQY
TRBV7-2	TRBJ2-2	ASSRTVSAGELF
TRBV18	TRBJ1-2	ASSPPPYNYGYT
TRBV11-3	TRBJ1-3	ASSFNGNTIY
TRBV6-1	-	ASRALGQSYEQY
TRBV19	TRBJ1-5	ASSMGPRYSNQPQH
TRBV2	TRBJ1-4	ASSEVQFTNEKLF
TRBV21-1	TRBJ2-1	ASSKGGTYDYNEQF
TRBV28	TRBJ2-7	ASSFPPTAGTYEQY
TRBV2	TRBJ1-3	ASRDTGAGNTIY
TRBV9	TRBJ1-5	ASSTGQGRNQPQH
TRBV27	TRBJ2-5	ASSHSGTGQETQY
TRBV5-6	TRBJ2-1	ASSGTSGGVSSYNEQF
TRBV2	TRBJ2-3	ASSVTSGGGDTQY